The next 15 T cell receptor beta chains were all read from a single sample in a study of blood T cell repertoires in COVID-19. The data were produced by immunoSEQ multiplex PCR, yet TCRdb's version contains in-frame clones alone and is incomplete. The sample shows more than 95,000 clones, about 80% of them seen only once. What was sequenced was peripheral blood. The receptors were gathered from a man aged 55 to 69 with acute or convalescent COVID-19.

V and J are TRBV11-3 and TRBJ1-1, with a weak D call TRBD1 (6 bases). The CDR3 loop spans 14 amino acids. CDR1 SGHNT and CDR2 YENEEA come from the germline V gene. V dropped 7 bases and J dropped 1 base, with 13 bases sitting between them. The CDR3 spells CASKGTPGNTEAFF. The DNA for the CDR3 is TGTGCCAGCAAAGGGACACCGGGGAACACTGAAGCTTTCTTT.

CDR3 residues: CASSLGSMGQGGTGELFF. The CDR3 coding sequence is TGTGCCAGCAGTCTCGGGAGCATGGGACAGGGGGGCACCGGGGAGCTGTTTTTT. V is TRBV27 and J is TRBJ2-2; 11 positions match TRBD1. The CDR3 sequence is 18 residues long. The V gene end was trimmed by 5 bases and the J gene end by 4 bases; junction bases not matched to a gene: 12. Germline V gene data show CDR1 as MNHEY and CDR2 as SMNVEV (reference sequence).

The chain employs TRBV6-1 and TRBJ2-7, with 9 bases lining up with TRBD2. This CDR3 spans 18 amino acids. V trimming: 2 bases; J trimming: 4 bases; junction bases outside the gene matches: 15. Germline values: CDR1 MNHNS, CDR2 SASEGT. Here the CDR3 DNA reads TGTGCCAGCAGTGAACCGGCCCCCTCCCTAGCGGGGCTGTACGAGCAGTACTTC. It is translated as CASSEPAPSLAGLYEQYF.

The gene calls are TRBV29-1 and TRBJ1-3, with D possibly matching TRBD1 (6 bases). The germline V gene encodes CDR1 SQVTM and CDR2 ANQGSEA. The V gene lost 3 bases and the J gene lost 3 bases, with 9 bases spanning the gap. The CDR3 is 13 amino acids. The CDR3 DNA is TGCAGCGTTGATGTACAGGGTGGAAACACCATATATTTT. It specifies CSVDVQGGNTIYF.

J is TRBJ1-2 and V is TRBV5-4; D gene uncertain. V was pared by 0 bases and J by 4 bases, with 4 bases between. The CDR3 is 12 amino acids. Germline CDR1 and CDR2: SGHNT and YYREEE (reference sequence). CDR3 coding DNA: TGTGCCAGCAGCTTGGGTAGCTATGGCTACACCTTC. This translates into CASSLGSYGYTF.

The V gene is TRBV5-5, the J gene TRBJ1-5; D gene unclear. This CDR3 has 16 amino acids. The V and J ends lost 0 bases and 5 bases respectively, with 15 bases between them. Germline values: CDR1 SGHKS, CDR2 YYEKEE (reference sequence). CDR3 loop: CASSLVEGIGHQPQHF. The CDR3 bases are TGTGCCAGCAGCTTGGTTGAGGGAATAGGGCATCAGCCCCAGCATTTT.

CDR3 sequence (DNA): TGTGCCAGCAGCTTGGGGACTCTTAAAGAGACCCAGTACTTC. Translated: CASSLGTLKETQYF. The V call is TRBV5-4, the J call TRBJ2-5, with D tentatively TRBD2 (5 bases). V dropped 0 bases and J dropped 3 bases, with 9 bases sitting between them. CDR1 SGHNT and CDR2 YYREEE come from the germline V gene (reference sequence). The CDR3 extends over 14 amino acids.

This clone was counted a few times. The chain joins TRBV29-1 to TRBJ1-1, with TRBD1 as a possible D gene (6 bases). CDR1 and CDR2 (germline): SQVTM, ANQGSEA. The CDR3 covers 12 residues. With 6 bases removed from V and 2 bases from J, the gap between germline ends came to 10 bases. CDR3 DNA: TGCAGCGTGCGCGGGGGCAACACTGAAGCTTTCTTT. Its protein product is CSVRGGNTEAFF.

The V and J genes are TRBV18 and TRBJ2-5; 11 nucleotides align to TRBD2. This CDR3 has 16 amino acids. Germline assignment: CDR1 KGHSH and CDR2 LQKENI. Trimming took 3 bases from V and 5 from J; bases not matched to a gene: 8. As DNA, the CDR3 is TGTGCCAGCTCACCGAATCTAGCGGGAGGATTGGAGACCCAGTACTTC. Its protein product is CASSPNLAGGLETQYF. The full variable domain, rest sourced from reference TRBV18 and TRBJ2-5, is NAGVMQNPRHLVRRRGQEARLRCSPMKGHSHVYWYRQLPEEGLKFMVYLQKENIIDESGMPKERFSAEFPKEGPSILRIQQVVRGDSAAYFCASSPNLAGGLETQYFGPGTRLLVL.

The chain couples TRBV19 to TRBJ1-2; TRBD1 aligns across 12 bases. V dropped 3 bases and J dropped 8; count of bases not matched to a gene: 13. The CDR3 is 17 amino acids. Germline CDR1 LNHDA, CDR2 SQIVND (reference sequence). CDR3 in amino acids: CASSMGQGAPGTSGYTF. DNA of the CDR3: TGTGCCAGTAGTATGGGACAGGGGGCGCCAGGGACGAGCGGCTACACCTTC.

This sequence joins TRBV5-6 and TRBJ2-7; 8 bases align to TRBD2. The length of the CDR3 is 13 residues. CDR1 and CDR2 from the germline V gene are SGHDT and YYEEEE. Losses at the gene ends were 0 bases for V and 10 bases for J; bases not matched to a gene: 6. The CDR3 coding sequence is TGTGCCAGCAGCTTGGCCCCAACTAGCGGACAGTACGTC. It encodes CASSLAPTSGQYV.

This rearrangement joins TRBV29-1 to TRBJ2-5; TRBD2 agrees at 7 bases. CDR1 and CDR2 (germline): SQVTM, ANQGSEA. The CDR3 covers 13 residues. J gave up 1 base and V 6 bases, and 5 bases lay outside the gene matches. CDR3 bases: TGCAGCGTCCATGGGGGGGGCCAAGAGACCCAGTACTTC. Its translation is CSVHGGGQETQYF.

This rearrangement joins TRBV7-8 to TRBJ1-4; TRBD1 agrees at 9 bases. The V segment lost 5 bases and the J segment 0 bases; nucleotides outside the gene matches: 10. CDR3 length equals 18 residues. The germline V gene has CDR1 SGHVS and CDR2 FQNEAQ. This chain's CDR3 is CASSHSTGGYATNEKLFF. The CDR3 nucleotides read TGTGCCAGCAGCCACTCGACAGGGGGATATGCAACTAATGAAAAACTGTTTTTT.

J is TRBJ2-7 and V is TRBV11-3; possible D gene TRBD1, 5 bases. The CDR3 runs to 15 residues. The germline CDR1 and CDR2 sequences are SGHNT and YENEEA. V was cut by 2 bases and J by 2 bases, with 13 bases left in between. The CDR3 DNA follows: TGTGCCAGCAGCTTATCCACAGGAATAGCCTACGAGCAGTACTTC. Translating it yields CASSLSTGIAYEQYF.

This chain connects TRBV5-5 to TRBJ2-2; tentatively, D is TRBD2 (6 bases). Trimming pared 4 bases from V and 1 base from J, leaving 11 bases between. The CDR3 contains 15 residues. Germline V CDR1 and CDR2: SGHKS, YYEKEE (reference sequence). In nucleotides, the CDR3 is TGTGCCAGCAGCCGGTTGGGGGGGAACACCGGGGAGCTGTTTTTT. Amino acids: CASSRLGGNTGELFF. The full variable domain, completed using reference TRBV5-5 and TRBJ2-2, is DAGVTQSPTHLIKTRGQQVTLRCSPISGHKSVSWYQQVLGQGPQFIFQYYEKEERGRGNFPDRFSARQFPNYSSELNVNALLLGDSALYLCASSRLGGNTGELFFGEGSRLTVL.